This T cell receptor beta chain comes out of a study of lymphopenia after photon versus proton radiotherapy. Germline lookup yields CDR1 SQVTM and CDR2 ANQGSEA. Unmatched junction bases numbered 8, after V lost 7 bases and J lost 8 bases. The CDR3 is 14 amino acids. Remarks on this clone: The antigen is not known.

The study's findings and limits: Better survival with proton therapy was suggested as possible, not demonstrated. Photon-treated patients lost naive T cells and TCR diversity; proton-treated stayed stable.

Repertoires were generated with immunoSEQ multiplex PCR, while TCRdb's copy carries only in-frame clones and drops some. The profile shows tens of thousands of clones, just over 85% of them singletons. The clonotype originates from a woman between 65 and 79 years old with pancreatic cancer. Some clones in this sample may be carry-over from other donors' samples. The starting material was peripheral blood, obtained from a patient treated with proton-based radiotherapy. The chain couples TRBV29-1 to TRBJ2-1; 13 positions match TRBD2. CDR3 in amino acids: CSAQGLAGWDEQFF. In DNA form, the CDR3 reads TGCAGCGCCCAGGGACTAGCGGGGTGGGATGAGCAGTTCTTC.